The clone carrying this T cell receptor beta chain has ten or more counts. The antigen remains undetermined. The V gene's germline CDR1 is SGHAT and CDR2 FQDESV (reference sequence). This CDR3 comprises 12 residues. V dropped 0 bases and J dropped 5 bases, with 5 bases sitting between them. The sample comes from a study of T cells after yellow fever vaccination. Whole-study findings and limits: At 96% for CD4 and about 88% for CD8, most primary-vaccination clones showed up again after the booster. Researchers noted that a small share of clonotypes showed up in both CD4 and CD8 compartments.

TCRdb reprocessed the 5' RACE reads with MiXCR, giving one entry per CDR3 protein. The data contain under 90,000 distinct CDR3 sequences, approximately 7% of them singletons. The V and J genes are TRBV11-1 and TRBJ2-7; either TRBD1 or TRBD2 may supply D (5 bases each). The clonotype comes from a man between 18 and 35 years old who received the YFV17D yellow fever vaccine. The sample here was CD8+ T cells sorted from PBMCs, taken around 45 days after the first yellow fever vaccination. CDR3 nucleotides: TGTGCCAGCAGCTTAGCGGGGGACGAGCAGTACTTC. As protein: CASSLAGDEQYF.